The source of this T cell receptor (beta chain) is a study of blood T cell repertoires in COVID-19. Enrolled through a virtual design, the participants were between roughly 18 and 95 years of age and came from 24 US areas. Sequencing used immunoSEQ multiplex PCR; TCRdb keeps in-frame clones, though not all of them. The sample holds 190,000 or so clones, around 88% seen once. Germline trimming cut 3 bases from V and 0 bases from J; bases unmatched to any gene: 5. Germline V gives CDR1 SGHRS, CDR2 YFSETQ. The CDR3 totals 15 residues. The TCR comes from a woman in her twenties or thirties who had been exposed to COVID-19. This chain joins TRBV5-1 and TRBJ2-7; 8 positions match TRBD1. Material for sequencing was PBMCs or T cells enriched from blood (not recorded which). The CDR3 reads CASSWTGPSSYEQYF. CDR3 DNA: TGCGCCAGCAGCTGGACAGGGCCTAGCTCCTACGAGCAGTACTTC. The full variable domain, completed using reference TRBV5-1 and TRBJ2-7, is KAGVTQTPRYLIKTRGQQVTLSCSPISGHRSVSWYQQTPGQGLQFLFEYFSETQRNKGNFPGRFSGRQFSNSRSEMNVSTLELGDSALYLCASSWTGPSSYEQYFGPGTRLTVT.